These T cell receptor beta chains were read from a single sample in a study of cytomegalovirus exposure and HLA in healthy donors. Produced via immunoSEQ multiplex PCR; TCRdb's table is partial and in-frame only. This table holds around 60,000 clones, roughly 95% found once. Material for sequencing was PBMCs. These receptors were obtained from a woman younger than 35 in good health and CMV-seropositive. The conserved cysteine and the conserved F or W are not part of the CDR3 here. Fields, in order: V gene, J gene, CDR3 length, clone size, CDR3 protein. The size of a clone is reported for some rows only, either as once, few or many, or as a class for expanded clones.

>TRBV18|TRBJ2-1|12|-
ASSRVQGANEQF
>TRBV28|TRBJ1-2|11|once
ASSSGREESYT
>TRBV19|TRBJ1-1|14|-
ASSIDRRERNTEAF
>TRBV7-8|TRBJ2-1|13|-
ASSFSGGVYNEQF
>TRBV7-9|TRBJ1-3|12|-
ASSLRGAGNTIY
>TRBV27|TRBJ2-1|13|-
ASTITSGGHNEQF
>TRBV6-5|TRBJ2-1|13|-
ASSLHRGTYNEQF
>TRBV5-6|TRBJ1-5|12|-
ASSPGPLDQPQH
>TRBV7-2|TRBJ1-2|14|-
ASSPPGTGIPYGYT
>TRBV2|TRBJ2-7|13|-
ASSDREVRLGEQY
>TRBV9|TRBJ2-7|13|-
ASSLLSLEDEEQY
>TRBV9|TRBJ2-2|11|-
ASRATSAGELF
>TRBV18|TRBJ2-7|11|once
ASSPGREYEQY
>TRBV7-6|TRBJ2-7|13|-
ASSAAGGSSYEQY
>TRBV30|TRBJ2-1|10|-
AWSRGADEQF
>TRBV7-8|TRBJ1-2|9|-
ASSSLNGYT
>TRBV5-1|TRBJ2-2|11|-
ASSPSDRGELF
>TRBV10-3|TRBJ2-7|13|-
AIRGTGGASYEQY
>TRBV11-2|TRBJ2-2|13|once
ASSSWDRGAGELF
>TRBV6-1|TRBJ2-7|12|-
ASRPGQTLYEQY
>TRBV6-6|TRBJ2-2|11|-
ASSSRATGELF
>TRBV27|TRBJ2-5|12|-
ASSLSEGWETQY
>TRBV4-3|TRBJ2-3|14|-
ASSQNPPGSTDTQY
>TRBV7-7|TRBJ2-2|14|-
ASSLTGTSVTGELF
>TRBV27|TRBJ2-7|11|-
ASSPGQPYEQY
>TRBV7-8|TRBJ1-2|10|-
ASSLGAYGYT
>TRBV2|TRBJ2-7|12|-
ASRTGGARYEQY
>TRBV6-5|TRBJ2-5|13|few
ASSTLKRDGETQY
>TRBV2|TRBJ1-2|10|-
ASRGDSYGYT
>TRBV6-1|TRBJ1-2|13|once
ASSPGQASGYGYT
>TRBV28|TRBJ1-1|15|-
ASSSLDRENGNTEAF
>TRBV7-3|TRBJ1-1|11|-
ASSLTAWTEAF
>TRBV19|TRBJ2-7|11|-
ASSDRGPLEQY